One TCR beta chain is described in this entry. Its antigen is unknown. Germline CDR1 reads SGHDN; CDR2 reads FVKESK. The CDR3 is 12 residues long. Trimming pared 3 bases from V and 5 bases from J, leaving 7 bases between. This sample stems from a study of shared clonotypes between healthy human individuals. About the research overall: Contributing individuals were two females and a few males aged 18 to 49. CD4 naive and memory got three plates each, CD8 naive two, CD8 memory one. Study outcomes and limitations: Among a few donors, roughly 5.5% of naive CD4 clonotypes were found in common. A reduction in generation probabilities was seen for non-shared clonotypes relative to those shared by all four donors.

Repertoires were generated with immunoSEQ multiplex PCR, while TCRdb's copy carries only in-frame clones and drops some. The table has 2 million to 2.5 million clones, just under 95% seen once; the top ten hold around 0.38%. Sequencing input: naive CD4+ T cells from PBMCs. Subset described: CD45RA+ positively selected. This TCR came from a man aged 18 to 35 in good health. Some clones in this sample may be carry-over from other donors' samples. The genes are TRBV14 and TRBJ2-5; D call uncertain. The CDR3 DNA follows: TGTGCCAGCAGCCAGCTGAGGGAGACCCAGTACTTC. Amino acids: CASSQLRETQYF.